Shown below are 26 T cell receptor beta chains from a single sample sequenced in a study of T cells after posttransplantation cyclophosphamide. Profiling relied on immunoSEQ multiplex PCR, and the TCRdb table lists in-frame clones only, not all of them. The sample holds about 24,000 clones; more than 70% are singletons and the top ten take 6.3%. The sample was PBMCs. The receptors originated from a woman aged 60-75 years with a blood cancer, CMV-positive, and with a related stem cell donor.

This chain uses TRBV6-4 with TRBJ2-3, with TRBD1 matching over 7 bases. This CDR3 spans 14 amino acids. In germline, CDR1 is MRHNA, CDR2 SNTAGT. The J segment lost 4 bases and the V segment lost 2 bases, leaving 3 bases of the junction unmatched. CDR3 DNA sequence: TGTGCCAGCAGTGACAGGGGGCAAGCAGATACGCAGTATTTT. As protein: CASSDRGQADTQYF.

The V and J genes are TRBV19 and TRBJ1-1, with 8 nucleotides matching TRBD1. Germline CDR1 and CDR2: LNHDA and SQIVND (reference sequence). V trimming: 5 bases; J trimming: 2 bases; junction bases outside the gene matches: 13. The CDR3 is made up of 17 amino acids. This CDR3 reads CASSPEIWTGRNTEAFF. The DNA of the CDR3 is TGTGCCAGTAGTCCCGAGATCTGGACAGGGAGAAACACTGAAGCTTTCTTT.

Details on this clone: The junction does not match germline at one end; this may be a read error. This chain connects TRBV18 to TRBJ2-3, with 8 bases lining up with TRBD1. The length of the CDR3 is 15 residues. CDR1 KGHSH and CDR2 LQKENI come from the germline V gene. CDR3 in amino acids: CASSPFPGGSETQYF. Written as DNA, the CDR3 is TGTGCCAGCTCACCTTTTCCAGGGGGCTCAGAGACGCAGTATTTT.

This sequence joins TRBV5-5 and TRBJ2-7, with D possibly matching TRBD2 (6 bases). Trimming removed 4 bases from V and 6 bases from J, with 14 bases in between. The CDR3 spans 13 residues. Germline assignment: CDR1 SGHKS and CDR2 YYEKEE (reference sequence). CDR3 in amino acids: CASSRLSGVEQYF. CDR3 nucleotides: TGTGCCAGCAGCCGCCTTAGCGGTGTCGAGCAGTACTTC.

V gene TRBV4-1 combines with J gene TRBJ2-3; 7 positions match TRBD1. V lost 2 bases to trimming and J lost 1 base; unmatched junction nucleotides: 3. The CDR3 runs to 15 residues. Germline V gene sequence: CDR1 MGHRA, CDR2 YSYEKL. The CDR3 sequence: CASSQWGTGTDTQYF. The CDR3 nucleotides read TGCGCCAGCAGCCAATGGGGGACAGGCACAGATACGCAGTATTTT.

This clone occurred once. The chain employs TRBV6-5 and TRBJ1-6; D is ambiguous. V was trimmed by 0 bases and J by 0 bases, leaving 6 bases between them. The CDR3 covers 16 residues. The germline CDR1 and CDR2 sequences are MNHEY and SVGAGI. DNA for the CDR3: TGTGCCAGCAGTTACTCCGGGAACTCCTATAATTCACCCCTCCACTTT. This encodes CASSYSGNSYNSPLHF.

The chain is built from TRBV4-1 and TRBJ1-1; the D gene is possibly TRBD1 (5 bases). Germline V lookup: CDR1 MGHRA, CDR2 YSYEKL. V was trimmed by 2 bases and J by 0 bases, leaving 16 bases between them. The CDR3 sequence is 17 residues long. This CDR3 is CASSQQPGRGMNTEAFF. CDR3 coding DNA: TGCGCCAGCAGCCAACAACCGGGACGGGGGATGAACACTGAAGCTTTCTTT.

The chain links TRBV7-9 to TRBJ2-1; a possible D gene is TRBD1 (5 bases). From germline, CDR1 is SEHNR and CDR2 FQNEAQ (reference sequence). This CDR3 contains 14 residues. V was shortened by 5 bases and J by 7 bases, with 15 bases between the two germline ends. In nucleotides, the CDR3 is TGTGCCAGCAGCCTAAGGGGCGTCGCAAATGAGCAGTTCTTC. Amino acid sequence: CASSLRGVANEQFF.

The chain carries TRBV5-1 and TRBJ2-2, with TRBD2 matching over 12 bases. Germline values: CDR1 SGHRS, CDR2 YFSETQ. The CDR3 sequence is 16 residues long. The V and J ends lost 0 bases and 6 bases, in that order; junction bases with no gene match: 3. Here the CDR3 DNA reads TGCGCCAGCAGCTTGGGCGGACTAGCGGGATCCGGGGAGCTGTTTTTT. This encodes CASSLGGLAGSGELFF.

This clone was seen once. The chain links TRBV7-2 to TRBJ1-1, with unresolved D. Germline CDR1 is SGHTA and CDR2 is FQGNSA. The V gene lost 1 base and the J gene lost 7 bases, with 22 bases spanning the gap. This CDR3 has 17 residues. DNA of the CDR3: TGTGCCAGCAGCTTAGTAGAGGGATTGACAATGATCGGTGAAGCTTTCTTT. It codes for CASSLVEGLTMIGEAFF.

The chain combines TRBV19 with TRBJ1-3; D may be TRBD1 (5 bases). Trimming stripped 2 bases from V and 2 bases from J, with 7 bases between. Germline V gene sequence: CDR1 LNHDA, CDR2 SQIVND (reference sequence). The CDR3 consists of 14 residues. CDR3 region: CASSIKGAGNTIYF. CDR3 coding DNA: TGTGCCAGTAGTATAAAAGGGGCTGGAAACACCATATATTTT.

The J gene is TRBJ2-1, the V gene TRBV5-1; 7 bases are a match to TRBD1. This CDR3 comprises 19 residues. Per the germline V gene, CDR1 is SGHRS and CDR2 is YFSETQ. Trimming took 3 bases from V and 2 from J; bases not matched to a gene: 17. In nucleotides, the CDR3 is TGCGCCAGCAGCTGGGACAGCCCGTATGCGCCCCGGGCCTACAATGAGCAGTTCTTC. Translating it yields CASSWDSPYAPRAYNEQFF.

The CDR3 DNA sequence: TGTGCCAGCAGTTCCGGGACAGGGTTTGGAATGAACACTGAAGCTTTCTTT. It encodes CASSSGTGFGMNTEAFF. This rearrangement joins TRBV27 to TRBJ1-1; 9 nucleotides match TRBD1. Germline loops: CDR1 MNHEY, CDR2 SMNVEV (reference sequence). The junction had 9 bases not matched to a gene; V was cut back by 4 bases and J by 0 bases. This CDR3 is built from 17 residues.

The chain has TRBV5-5 and TRBJ2-1, with a possible D match to TRBD2 (7 bases). V was cut by 4 bases and J by 4 bases, with 18 bases left in between. Germline values: CDR1 SGHKS, CDR2 YYEKEE (reference sequence). There are 16 residues in the CDR3. CDR3 sequence reads: CASSRGSLADYNEQFF. CDR3 bases: TGTGCCAGCAGCAGGGGGAGTCTAGCGGATTACAATGAGCAGTTCTTC.

The chain combines TRBV13 with TRBJ2-2, with 8 bases fitting TRBD2. The CDR3 is 15 residues long. The V gene's germline CDR1 is PRHDT and CDR2 FYEKMQ (reference sequence). Unmatched junction bases numbered 4, after V lost 2 bases and J lost 5 bases. CDR3 nucleotide sequence: TGTGCCAGCAGCTTAAGGTCGGGAGGGACCGGGGAGCTGTTTTTT. Encoded protein: CASSLRSGGTGELFF.

The rearrangement uses TRBV4-2 and TRBJ1-3, with D possibly matching TRBD1 (5 bases). The V end was cut by 4 bases, the J end by 4 bases, with 14 bases between. This CDR3 has 15 residues. Germline CDR1 reads LGHNA; CDR2 reads YNFKEQ. This CDR3 is CASSRSGAGGNTIYF. The CDR3, as DNA: TGTGCCAGCAGCCGCAGTGGGGCAGGCGGAAACACCATATATTTT.

This sequence joins TRBV29-1 and TRBJ2-1; D might be TRBD1 (6 bases). The CDR3 length is 15 residues. Trimming left V 7 bases short and J 9 bases short, with 25 bases between. Looked up from germline, CDR1 is SQVTM and CDR2 is ANQGSEA. This CDR3 is CSAIWGTGSFTEQFF. The CDR3 DNA is TGCAGCGCAATCTGGGGTACAGGGTCTTTCACTGAGCAGTTCTTC.

This clone appeared a few times. The rearrangement joins TRBV19 to TRBJ1-1, with TRBD1 matching over 7 bases. This CDR3 comprises 12 residues. The J segment lost 12 bases and the V segment lost 5 bases, leaving 9 bases of the junction unmatched. CDR1 and CDR2 (germline): LNHDA, SQIVND (reference sequence). The CDR3 region is CASSQGQLGSFF. In DNA, the CDR3 is TGTGCCAGTAGTCAGGGACAGTTGGGATCTTTCTTT.

The chain couples TRBV6-5 to TRBJ2-7, with TRBD2 matching over 9 bases. Germline CDR1 MNHEY, CDR2 SVGAGI. J gave up 2 bases and V 7 bases, and 3 bases lay outside the gene matches. The CDR3 contains 13 residues. The CDR3 DNA follows: TGTGCCAGCACTCCTAGCGGGACCTACGAGCAGTACTTC. The encoded protein is CASTPSGTYEQYF.

This clone appeared a few times. The chain has TRBV10-2 and TRBJ1-5; a weak D match, TRBD1 (5 bases). CDR1 WSHSY and CDR2 SAAADI come from the germline V gene. Trimming removed 4 bases from V and 6 bases from J, with 7 bases in between. The CDR3 is made up of 12 amino acids. The CDR3 nucleotides are TGCGCCAGCAGTGTGGGGGGTCAGCCCCAGCATTTT. Its translation is CASSVGGQPQHF.

The chain carries TRBV4-1 and TRBJ1-2; D might be TRBD1 (6 bases). The V and J ends lost 1 base and 5 bases respectively, with 11 bases between them. Germline V lookup: CDR1 MGHRA, CDR2 YSYEKL. The CDR3 has 14 amino acids. The DNA for the CDR3 is TGCGCCAGCAGCCAAGGGGGGGGGCGATATGGCTACACCTTC. Translation gives CASSQGGGRYGYTF.

This chain uses TRBV27 with TRBJ2-7, with 7 nucleotides matching TRBD1. The CDR3 spans 15 residues. V shed 5 bases and J 4 bases; nucleotides not matched to a gene: 11. Per germline, CDR1 MNHEY and CDR2 SMNVEV (reference sequence). The CDR3 region has the DNA TGTGCCAGCAGTCCCCCGGACAGGCTGTTTTACGAGCAGTACTTC. Translating gives CASSPPDRLFYEQYF.

This clone showed up just once. V gene TRBV7-9 combines with J gene TRBJ1-4, with D unresolved. This CDR3 is built from 15 residues. CDR1 is SEHNR, CDR2 FQNEAQ, per germline (reference sequence). The V end lost 5 bases, the J end lost 0 bases, and 10 bases lay between the germline ends. The CDR3 DNA is TGTGCCAGCAGCCCGGCCCGGGCAACTAATGAAAAACTGTTTTTT. Amino acid sequence: CASSPARATNEKLFF.

The chain carries TRBV6-1 and TRBJ2-3; TRBD2 aligns across 10 bases. The CDR3 length is 17 residues. Germline CDR1 and CDR2: MNHNS and SASEGT. Trimming took 3 bases from V and 6 from J; bases not matched to a gene: 12. CDR3 nucleotide sequence: TGTGCCAGCAGTGAGGGTTTTTCTAGCGGGAGTTGGGATACGCAGTATTTT. This gives the protein CASSEGFSSGSWDTQYF.

V is TRBV11-2 and J is TRBJ1-4; 8 positions match TRBD1. The CDR3 contains 15 residues. J lost 1 base, V lost 6 bases, and 4 bases had no gene match. Germline V lookup: CDR1 SGHAT, CDR2 FQNNGV. The CDR3 reads CASRLQGGTNEKLFF. In DNA form, the CDR3 reads TGTGCCAGCAGATTACAGGGGGGAACTAATGAAAAACTGTTTTTT.

This rearrangement joins TRBV21-1 to TRBJ1-3; the table's D gene call, TRBD1, was not cross checked with the DNA. TRBV21-1 represents a pseudogene. The CDR3 consists of 15 residues. The CDR3, as DNA: TGTGCCAGCAGCATAACAGGGGGCTGTGGAAACACCATATATTTT. This translates into CASSITGGCGNTIYF.